Sequencing of this T cell receptor (beta chain) was carried out in a study of blood T cell repertoires in COVID-19. After removal of 5 bases from V and 8 bases from J, the junction contained 7 bases not matched to a gene. The CDR3 totals 15 residues. CDR1 is SNHLY and CDR2 is FYNNEI in the germline V gene. Profiling relied on immunoSEQ multiplex PCR, and the TCRdb table lists in-frame clones only, not all of them. The repertoire holds about 180,000 clones, with around 85% as singletons. The chain combines TRBV2 with TRBJ2-3, with TRBD2 matching over 13 bases. Material: peripheral blood. This sequence originates from a woman older than 75 with acute or convalescent COVID-19. In DNA form, the CDR3 reads TGTGCCAGCAGTTCGACTAGCGGGGGGCGAGGTACGCAGTATTTT. Its translation: CASSSTSGGRGTQYF.